The TCR beta chain under discussion was sequenced for a study of T cell repertoires in cytomegalovirus infection. At the level of the study: Recently identified HLA-C-restricted CMV epitopes were used, and well-studied HLA-B-restricted CMV epitopes were used as well. General observations from the study: HLA-C-restricted, CMV-specific TCR beta clonotypes were dominant ex vivo.

Germline CDR1 and CDR2: SGHVS and FQNEAQ. Trimming removed 5 bases at V and 2 bases at J, with 15 bases between. There are 15 residues in the CDR3. For this clonotype: Its antigen remains unknown.

TCRdb processed the reads anew with MiXCR; each CDR3 protein has one entry. The sample consists of about 770,000 distinct CDR3 sequences, roughly 28% of them appearing once. J is TRBJ1-2 and V is TRBV7-8, with unresolved D. This sequence was found in a human donor in good health (CMV status not recorded). Some clones in this sample may be carry-over from other donors' samples. The sequenced sample was cultured CD8+ T cells from PBMCs, obtained from culture after CMV antigen stimulation. DNA for the CDR3: TGTGCCAGCAGCCTGGCCCTTGCTCCCAACTATGGCTACACCTTC. Protein sequence: CASSLALAPNYGYTF.